This T cell receptor beta chain was obtained from a study of OX40 agonist ivuxolimab in advanced cancers. Findings of the study overall: CD8+ T cells (on average) carried more expanded clones than CD4+ T cells.

Produced via immunoSEQ multiplex PCR; TCRdb's table is partial and in-frame only. The sample lists 30,000 to 45,000 clones; approximately 90% were seen once. Regarding this clone: The antigen is undetermined.

The sequencing used CD4+ or CD8+ T cells sorted from blood, collected in a trial of the OX40 agonist ivuxolimab. The receptor was derived from an adult with an advanced solid tumor such as melanoma, head and neck, liver or kidney cancer.

The CDR3 loop reads CASSSGYGYTEAFF. CDR3 coding DNA: TGTGCCAGCAGTTCAGGGTACGGGTACACTGAAGCTTTCTTT. The rearrangement joins TRBV27 to TRBJ1-1; a weak D match, TRBD1 (5 bases). The CDR3 has 14 residues. CDR1 and CDR2 from the germline V gene are MNHEY and SMNVEV (reference sequence). V was cut by 4 bases and J by 3 bases, with 12 bases left in between.